This T cell receptor beta chain is from a study of vaccination effects on CD4 cells after COVID-19. As for the study in general: Before sequencing, viral peptide pools were used by the ViraFEST assay to expand antigen-specific CD4+ T cells.

Notes on the study in general: Cross-reactivity toward common cold coronaviruses was confined to only 1 of 255 vaccine-induced clones in healthy vaccinees.

The authors isolated CD4+ T cells after roughly 10 days of culture. The cohort was immunized with two doses of either the BNT162b2 or mRNA-1273 vaccine. TCRdb keeps only in-frame clones here, not all; method: immunoSEQ multiplex PCR. Among approximately 47,000 clones listed, 60% to 75% were seen once. As regards this clone: The antigen is not known.

Specimen: CD4+ T cells from PBMCs cultured without peptide, collected after COVID-19 vaccination. This TCR was sampled from a human donor who received a COVID-19 vaccine.

CDR3 DNA: TGTGCCAGCAGCGCCCGGGGGCGAAATCACTACAATGAGCAGTTCTTC. Translating it yields CASSARGRNHYNEQFF. V and J are TRBV6-2 or TRBV6-3 and TRBJ2-1, with D perhaps being TRBD1 or TRBD2 (6 bases each). CDR3 length: 16 residues. V dropped 6 bases and J dropped 3 bases, with 18 bases sitting between them. Per the germline V gene, CDR1 is MNHEY and CDR2 is SVGEGT.